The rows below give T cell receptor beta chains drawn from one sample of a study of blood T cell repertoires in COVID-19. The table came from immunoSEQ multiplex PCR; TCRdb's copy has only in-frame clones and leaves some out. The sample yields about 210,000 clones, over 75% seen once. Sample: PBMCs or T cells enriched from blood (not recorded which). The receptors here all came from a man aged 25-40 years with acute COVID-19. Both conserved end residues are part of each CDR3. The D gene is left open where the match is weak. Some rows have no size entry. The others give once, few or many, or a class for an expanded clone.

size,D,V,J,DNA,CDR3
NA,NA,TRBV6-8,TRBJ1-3,TGTGCCAGCAGTTACTCGTTGCTACCGGGCACCATATATTTT,CASSYSLLPGTIYF
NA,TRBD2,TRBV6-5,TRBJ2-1,TGTGCCAGCAGCGCACTAGCGGGGGGCCTAAATGAGCAGTTCTTC,CASSALAGGLNEQFF
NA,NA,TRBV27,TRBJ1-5,TGTGCCAGCAGACCTGGGTGGGGGCGCAGTCAGCCCCAGCATTTT,CASRPGWGRSQPQHF
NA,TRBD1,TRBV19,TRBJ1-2,TGTGCCAGTAGTATAGATATTGGGACCGGGACAGCGGGCGGCTACACCTTC,CASSIDIGTGTAGGYTF
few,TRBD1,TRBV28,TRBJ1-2,TGTGCCAGCAGTTTGCCGCTGGACAGGGGGAACTATGGCTACACCTTC,CASSLPLDRGNYGYTF
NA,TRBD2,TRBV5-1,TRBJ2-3,TGCGCCAGCAGCTTGGAACTAGCGGGGTCAACCACAGATACGCAGTATTTT,CASSLELAGSTTDTQYF
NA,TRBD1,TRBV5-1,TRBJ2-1,TGCGCCAGCGTGCCGGGGGGACAGGGGGTCGATGAGCAGTTCTTC,CASVPGGQGVDEQFF
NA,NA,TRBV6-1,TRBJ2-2,TGTGCCAGCAGTGAATTTGGGCAGGGCTACACCGGGGAGCTGTTTTTT,CASSEFGQGYTGELFF
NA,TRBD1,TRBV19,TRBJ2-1,TGTGCCAGTAGTATAGATGGGACAGGGTTGAGTGAGCAGTTCTTC,CASSIDGTGLSEQFF
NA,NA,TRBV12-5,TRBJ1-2,TGTGCTAGTGGTTCGCCCCCCGCCGGGGGGGGCTACACCTTC,CASGSPPAGGGYTF
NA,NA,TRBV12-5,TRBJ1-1,TGTGCTAGTGGTTTCCTTGGGAGAGGGGCTTTCTTT,CASGFLGRGAFF
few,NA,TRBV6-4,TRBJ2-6,TGTGCCAGCAAAAGCTTCTCTGGGGCCAACGTCCTGACTTTC,CASKSFSGANVLTF
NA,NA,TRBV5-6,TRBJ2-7,TGTGCCAGCAGCCCCAGGGTTGGAGGGTACGAGCAGTACTTC,CASSPRVGGYEQYF
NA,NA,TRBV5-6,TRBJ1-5,TGTGCCAGCAGCGCGTCTGGCACAGGCCCGCATCAGCCCCAGCATTTT,CASSASGTGPHQPQHF
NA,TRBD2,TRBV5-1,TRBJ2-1,TGCGCCAGCAGCTTAGGGACCGGGGGGTTAAACAATGAGCAGTTCTTC,CASSLGTGGLNNEQFF
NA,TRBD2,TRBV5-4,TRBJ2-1,TGTGCCAGCAGCTTGGATGCGGGGGTTTACAATGAGCAGTTCTTC,CASSLDAGVYNEQFF
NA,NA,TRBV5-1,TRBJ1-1,TGCGCCAGCAGCACGCAAACAGGGAACACTGAAGCTTTCTTT,CASSTQTGNTEAFF
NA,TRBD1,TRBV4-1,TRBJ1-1,TGCGCCAGCAGCCAAGTAGGGCAGGGGGCACACAACACTGAAGCTTTCTTT,CASSQVGQGAHNTEAFF
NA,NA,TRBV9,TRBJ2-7,TGTGCCAGCAGCGTGGGACTGTCCATCGAGCAGTACTTC,CASSVGLSIEQYF
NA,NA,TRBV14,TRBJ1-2,TGTGCCAGCAGCCAACATACAGGGTACGGCTATGGCTACACCTTC,CASSQHTGYGYGYTF
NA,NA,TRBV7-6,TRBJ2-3,TGTGCCAGCAGCTTCGGGGTGGCAGATACGCAGTATTTT,CASSFGVADTQYF
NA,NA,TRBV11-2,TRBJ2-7,TGTGCCAGCAGCTTAGCCAGGGGCCCATCCTACGAGCAGTACTTC,CASSLARGPSYEQYF
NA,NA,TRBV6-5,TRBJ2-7,TGTGCCAGCAGTTACTCGGACACTGGTTCCTACGAGCAGTACTTC,CASSYSDTGSYEQYF
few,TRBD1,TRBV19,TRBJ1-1,TGTGCCAGTAGTATCCAGGGGGCGCGTAACACTGAAGCTTTCTTT,CASSIQGARNTEAFF
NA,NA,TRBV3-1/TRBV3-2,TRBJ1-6,TGTGCCAGCAGCCGGGAAGGGGGTTCACCCCTCCACTTT,CASSREGGSPLHF
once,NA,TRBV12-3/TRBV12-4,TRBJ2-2,TGTGCCAGCGTCTGGGGGGTGTACGGGGAGCTGTTTTTT,CASVWGVYGELFF
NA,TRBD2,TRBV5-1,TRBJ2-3,TGCGCCAGCAGCCACGGACTAGCGGGGGGAACAGATACGCAGTATTTT,CASSHGLAGGTDTQYF